This TCR beta chain was recorded in a study of T cell repertoires in cytomegalovirus infection. In this sample, this clonotype turned up a few times. TCRdb re-analysed the reads in MiXCR, keeping a single row per CDR3 protein. The table shows about 490,000 distinct CDR3 sequences, with over 9% occurring only once. V lost 4 bases and J 2 bases, leaving 11 bases between the germline ends. Germline V gives CDR1 LGHDT, CDR2 YNNKEL (reference sequence). The CDR3 is made up of 14 amino acids. The receptor's source is a human donor in good health (CMV status not recorded). Some clones in this sample may be carry-over from other donors' samples. The chain couples TRBV3-1 to TRBJ1-2; D gene ambiguous. Sequencing was performed on PBMCs. CDR3 sequence: CASSPVAGNYGYTF. CDR3 DNA sequence: TGTGCCAGCAGCCCGGTCGCCGGCAACTATGGCTACACCTTC.